The rows below give T cell receptor beta chains drawn from one sample of a study of blood T cell repertoires in COVID-19. Clones were read by immunoSEQ multiplex PCR, and TCRdb kept only the in-frame ones, dropping some. The repertoire has 150,000 or so clones, over 70% of them found once; the top ten carry about 6%. The material sequenced was PBMCs or T cells enriched from blood (not recorded which). The receptors shown here come from a woman aged 40 to 50 with acute COVID-19. CDR3s include the opening cysteine and the closing phenylalanine or tryptophan. D genes are given only for firm matches. Not every row has a clone size; where given, it reads once, few, many or a size class.

d_call	v_call	clone_size	j_call	cdr3_aa	cdr3_nt
TRBD2	TRBV2	-	TRBJ2-5	CASSASGTSGRAPRETQYF	TGTGCCAGCAGTGCCTCCGGGACTAGCGGGAGGGCCCCGCGGGAGACCCAGTACTTC
-	TRBV29-1	-	TRBJ2-5	CSVESPGERGETQYF	TGCAGCGTTGAATCGCCAGGGGAAAGGGGAGAGACCCAGTACTTC
-	TRBV6-5	few	TRBJ1-6	CASNTPQGVSSPLHF	TGTGCCAGCAATACCCCTCAGGGTGTGAGCTCACCCCTCCACTTT
-	TRBV14	-	TRBJ1-2	CASSQDLRQDFNYGYTF	TGTGCCAGCAGCCAAGACTTGAGACAGGACTTTAACTATGGCTACACCTTC
TRBD1	TRBV18	-	TRBJ2-5	CASSFDREETQYF	TGTGCCAGCTCATTCGACAGGGAAGAGACCCAGTACTTC
-	TRBV5-6	-	TRBJ2-5	CASSLADLVLETQYF	TGTGCCAGCAGCTTGGCCGATCTAGTTTTAGAGACCCAGTACTTC
TRBD1	TRBV6-5	-	TRBJ2-5	CASRKGQGGTQYF	TGTGCCAGCAGAAAGGGACAGGGGGGCACCCAGTACTTC
TRBD2	TRBV4-2	-	TRBJ2-2	CASSRGAGGLGELFF	TGTGCCAGCAGCCGAGGGGCGGGAGGCCTCGGGGAGCTGTTTTTT
-	TRBV5-1	-	TRBJ2-1	CASSLLDSINEQFF	TGCGCCAGCAGCTTGTTGGACAGCATCAATGAGCAGTTCTTC
-	TRBV28	-	TRBJ2-2	CASRYSSSTGELFF	TGTGCCAGCCGGTACTCCTCGTCCACCGGGGAGCTGTTTTTT
TRBD2	TRBV7-8	few	TRBJ2-3	CASSLRAGGETDTQYF	TGTGCCAGCAGCTTAAGGGCGGGAGGAGAAACAGATACGCAGTATTTT
-	TRBV19	few	TRBJ1-2	CASSIGWEDYGYTF	TGTGCCAGTAGTATCGGTTGGGAGGACTATGGCTACACCTTC
-	TRBV30	-	TRBJ1-1	CAWSVMGGNTEAFF	TGTGCCTGGAGTGTAATGGGGGGAAACACTGAAGCTTTCTTT
-	TRBV12-5	-	TRBJ2-3	CASGLSYDRASTDTQYF	TGTGCTAGTGGTTTGTCCTACGACAGAGCTAGCACAGATACGCAGTATTTT
-	TRBV18	-	TRBJ2-3	CASSLLAPGETSTDTQYF	TGTGCCAGCTCACTCCTAGCGCCCGGAGAAACTAGCACAGATACGCAGTATTTT
-	TRBV5-1	few	TRBJ2-5	CASSLGSLNTQTQYF	TGCGCCAGCAGCCTGGGGTCACTAAACACGCAGACCCAGTACTTC
-	TRBV7-2	-	TRBJ2-3	CASSSVDTQYF	TGTGCCAGCAGCTCAGTGGATACGCAGTATTTT
-	TRBV27	-	TRBJ1-6	CASSLIGFGSPLHF	TGTGCCAGCAGTTTAATCGGGTTTGGATCACCCCTCCACTTT
-	TRBV9	-	TRBJ2-1	CASSVWGSGGRNEQFF	TGTGCCAGCAGCGTATGGGGTAGCGGTGGGAGAAATGAGCAGTTCTTC
-	TRBV23-1	-	TRBJ1-5	CASSQSPLGGPYSNQPQHF	TGCGCCAGCAGTCAATCCCCCCTGGGGGGGCCCTATAGCAATCAGCCCCAGCATTTT